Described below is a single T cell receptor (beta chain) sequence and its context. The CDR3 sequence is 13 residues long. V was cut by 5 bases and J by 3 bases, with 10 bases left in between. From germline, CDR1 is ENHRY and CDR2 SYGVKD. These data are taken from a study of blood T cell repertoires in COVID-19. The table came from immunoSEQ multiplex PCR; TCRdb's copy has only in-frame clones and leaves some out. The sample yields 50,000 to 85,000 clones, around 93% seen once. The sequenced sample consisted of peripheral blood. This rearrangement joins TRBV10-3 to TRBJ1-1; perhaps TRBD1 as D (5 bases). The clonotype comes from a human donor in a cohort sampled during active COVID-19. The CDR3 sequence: CAISTQVDTEAFF. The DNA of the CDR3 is TGTGCCATCAGTACACAGGTGGACACTGAAGCTTTCTTT.